These 16 T cell receptor beta chains share one sample of origin, sequenced in a study of blood T cells in healthy people across ages. Sample-barcoded 5' priming and a J-beta primer mix drove a second PCR of roughly 7 to 11 cycles. TCRdb passed the 5' RACE reads through MiXCR, listing each CDR3 protein once. Of 800,000 to 950,000 distinct CDR3 sequences listed, about 27% are singletons. These sequences were also reported in another study, on T cells of mothers and their children.

Sequencing was done on a sample of blood. The receptors originated from a woman aged 40 to 50 in good health.

This clonotype was observed a handful of times. CDR3 sequence: CASSHTGTGVPKAFF. The CDR3 DNA follows: TGTGCCAGCAGCCACACCGGGACAGGGGTCCCTAAAGCTTTCTTT. The chain couples TRBV12-3 or TRBV12-4 to TRBJ1-1; 10 bases match TRBD1. V shed 6 bases, J shed 9 bases, and the junction held 13 bases outside the gene matches. The CDR3 consists of 15 residues.

This clonotype was picked up many times. The gene calls are TRBV7-9 and TRBJ2-5; D perhaps matches TRBD2 (7 bases). V dropped 3 bases and J dropped 5 bases, with 10 bases sitting between them. This CDR3 is built from 13 residues. CDR1 is SEHNR and CDR2 is FQNEAQ in the germline V gene (reference sequence). The DNA of the CDR3 is TGTGCCAGCAGCTTGGCGGGGGCCGAGACCCAGTACTTC. Protein product: CASSLAGAETQYF.

Only a few counts were recorded for this clonotype. This chain joins TRBV21-1 and TRBJ2-4; TRBD2 was called by the table and not checked on the DNA. TRBV21-1 constitutes a pseudogene. The CDR3 runs to 12 residues. The CDR3 bases are TGTGCCAGCAGCTCCGGGAGGAATATTCAGTACTTC. It is translated as CASSSGRNIQYF.

On this clonotype itself: A clone one base away is much larger, so this may be a read error. The CDR3 DNA reads as TGTGCCAGCAGTGCTGGGTCGAGGGAAGATACGCAGTATTTT. Its protein is CASSAGSREDTQYF. This chain connects TRBV6-4 to TRBJ2-3; TRBD2 might be the D (5 bases). Per the germline V gene, CDR1 is MRHNA and CDR2 is SNTAGT. Trimming left V 4 bases short and J 5 bases short, with 13 bases between. The length of the CDR3 is 14 residues.

This clonotype has a handful of counts. Compared with germline, one end of the junction differs, possibly owing to a read error. The chain carries TRBV9 and TRBJ2-7; 9 bases line up with TRBD1. Germline CDR1 and CDR2: SGDLS and YYNGEE. The CDR3 runs 15 residues. This CDR3 reads CASSVEQGASYGQYF. CDR3 DNA: TGTGCCAGCAGCGTAGAACAGGGGGCCTCCTACGGGCAGTACTTC.

Only a few counts were recorded for this clonotype. The chain carries TRBV7-9 and TRBJ2-5, with D perhaps given as TRBD1 or TRBD2 (7 bases each). Between the trimmed V and J ends, which lost 5 bases and 4 bases, there was a span of 20 bases. CDR3 size: 16 residues. The V gene's germline CDR1 is SEHNR and CDR2 FQNEAQ (reference sequence). This CDR3 is CASSINRGPGGETQYF. CDR3 nucleotides: TGTGCCAGCAGCATAAATAGGGGGCCGGGGGGAGAGACCCAGTACTTC.

This clonotype was counted a single time. The J gene is TRBJ1-2, the V gene TRBV29-1, with D perhaps TRBD1 (5 bases). Between the trimmed V and J ends, which lost 5 bases and 6 bases, there was a span of 16 bases. The CDR3 runs 13 residues. CDR1 is SQVTM, CDR2 ANQGSEA, per germline. The CDR3 DNA is TGCAGCGTTCGTCTGGGGGGTGCCCATGGCTACACCTTC. Translated, it gives CSVRLGGAHGYTF.

This clonotype was seen many times. The V call is TRBV29-1, the J call TRBJ2-1; D call uncertain. V was clipped by 5 bases and J by 9 bases, with 11 bases between them. Germline lookup yields CDR1 SQVTM and CDR2 ANQGSEA. The CDR3 extends over 11 amino acids. The CDR3 nucleotides are TGCAGCGTTCCCTCACCGGTTGAGCAGTTCTTC. Translated: CSVPSPVEQFF.

V usage is TRBV2 and J usage is TRBJ2-4, with D maybe TRBD1 (6 bases). Trimming left V 3 bases short and J 8 bases short, with 23 bases between. This CDR3 has 17 residues. Germline loops: CDR1 SNHLY, CDR2 FYNNEI. The CDR3 protein is CASSDRVQGWSVDIQYF. The CDR3 bases are TGTGCCAGCAGTGACCGGGTGCAGGGGTGGAGCGTGGACATTCAGTACTTC.

Ten or more counts support this clonotype. The rearrangement joins TRBV2 to TRBJ1-2, with TRBD1 as a possible D gene (6 bases). This CDR3 has 12 amino acids. Germline V gene data show CDR1 as SNHLY and CDR2 as FYNNEI. V was clipped by 4 bases and J by 4 bases, with 7 bases between them. CDR3 DNA: TGTGCCAGCAGTGGGACAGCCTATGGCTACACCTTC. It codes for CASSGTAYGYTF.

This clonotype appeared many times. The chain combines TRBV5-1 with TRBJ2-7; maybe TRBD2 (6 bases). Germline CDR1 and CDR2: SGHRS and YFSETQ. The germline V and J ends were trimmed by 1 base and 6 bases, with 14 bases remaining between them. This CDR3 is 14 amino acids long. The CDR3 reads CASSLYGGGSEQYF. For the CDR3, the DNA is TGCGCCAGCAGCTTGTATGGGGGAGGAAGCGAGCAGTACTTC.

Concerning this clonotype itself: At one end the junction does not follow the germline gene, possibly because of a read error. V is TRBV28 and J is TRBJ2-5; the D call may be TRBD1 or TRBD2 (6 bases each). Germline V gives CDR1 MDHEN, CDR2 SYDVKM. The length of the CDR3 is 16 residues. CDR3 sequence (DNA): TGTGCCAGTAGTTTAGGAGGGGGAGGCTTCCAAGAGACCCAGTACTTC. Protein: CASSLGGGGFQETQYF. Full variable domain (missing parts from reference TRBV28 and TRBJ2-5): DVKVTQSSRYLVKRTGEKVFLECVQDMDHENMFWYRQDPGLGLRLIYFSYDVKMKEKGDIPEGYSVSREKKERFSLILESASTNQTSMYLCASSLGGGGFQETQYFGPGTRLLVL.

Ten or more counts support this clonotype. The V and J genes are TRBV12-3 or TRBV12-4 and TRBJ2-7; D is perhaps TRBD1 (6 bases). V dropped 6 bases and J dropped 0 bases, with 21 bases sitting between them. The length of the CDR3 is 17 residues. The CDR3 nucleotides are TGTGCCAGCAGCCATTATGGGGGCTCCACTAGCTCCTACGAGCAGTACTTC. Translated, it gives CASSHYGGSTSSYEQYF.

This clonotype was seen more than once but under ten times. V and J are TRBV20-1 and TRBJ2-2; 7 nucleotides agree with TRBD1. Looked up from germline, CDR1 is DFQATT and CDR2 is SNEGSKA (reference sequence). CDR3 length: 13 residues. Trimming took 5 bases from V and 4 from J; bases not matched to a gene: 4. CDR3 coding DNA: TGCAGTGCTCTAGACAGGGTCACCGGGGAGCTGTTTTTT. The encoded protein is CSALDRVTGELFF.

The chain uses TRBV7-2 and TRBJ1-2, with D possibly TRBD1 on 6 matching bases. V shed 2 bases and J shed 8 bases, with 12 bases lying between them. This CDR3 is 13 amino acids long. Germline V lookup: CDR1 SGHTA, CDR2 FQGNSA. The CDR3 DNA reads as TGTGCCAGCAGCTTATTACATGGACAGGGCTACACCTTC. Its protein is CASSLLHGQGYTF.

The rearrangement links TRBV12-3 or TRBV12-4 to TRBJ1-2; TRBD1 matches 8 bases. The CDR3 is 14 residues long. With 5 bases clipped from V and 7 bases from J, the junction kept 9 bases outside the gene matches. CDR3 amino acids: CASSKRQGISGYTF. The CDR3 nucleotides read TGTGCCAGCAGTAAAAGACAGGGGATCAGTGGCTACACCTTC.